Shown below are 27 T cell receptor beta chains from a single sample sequenced in a study of shared T cell receptors in the human thymus. Assay: immunoSEQ multiplex PCR; the TCRdb copy retains only in-frame clones and omits some. This sample yields roughly 550,000 clones, of which about 84% are seen a single time; approximately 0.013% belongs to the top ten. The sample also formed part of further work on human thymus T cells.

The sequenced sample consisted of thymocytes. These receptors were collected from a boy under two years old with a congenital heart defect.

The chain employs TRBV30 and TRBJ2-1, with TRBD2 as a possible D gene (6 bases). Trimming cost V 2 bases and J 6 bases, with 17 bases left between them. This CDR3 spans 15 amino acids. Germline V gene lookup returns CDR1 GTSNPN and CDR2 SVGIG (reference sequence). The CDR3 sequence: CAWSPSTSPSNEQFF. CDR3 in DNA: TGTGCCTGGAGTCCTTCGACTAGTCCCTCCAATGAGCAGTTCTTC.

The chain couples TRBV2 to TRBJ1-5, with D unclear. This CDR3 spans 13 amino acids. Trimming shortened V by 7 bases and J by 7 bases, and 14 bases separated the two germline ends. CDR1 and CDR2 (germline): SNHLY, FYNNEI. CDR3 sequence (DNA): TGTGCCAGCAAAGGCCGGGGTGGGCAGCCCCAGCATTTT. The encoded protein is CASKGRGGQPQHF.

The chain joins TRBV5-1 to TRBJ2-7; 10 bases are shared with TRBD1. The junction had 7 bases not matched to a gene; V was cut back by 4 bases and J by 0 bases. Germline values: CDR1 SGHRS, CDR2 YFSETQ. The CDR3 is 16 residues long. The CDR3 spells CASSTSGTGDSYEQYF. The CDR3 nucleotides read TGCGCCAGCAGCACCTCCGGGACAGGGGACTCCTACGAGCAGTACTTC.

This sequence joins TRBV4-1 and TRBJ2-1; 12 bases are shared with TRBD1. This CDR3 region has 21 residues. Germline values: CDR1 MGHRA, CDR2 YSYEKL. Trimming at V came to 3 bases and at J to 0 bases, leaving 15 bases not matched to a gene. CDR3 residues: CASSHPFQGTGGPSSYNEQFF. The CDR3 nucleotides read TGCGCCAGCAGCCACCCCTTCCAAGGGACAGGGGGCCCCAGCTCCTACAATGAGCAGTTCTTC.

The gene calls are TRBV4-3 and TRBJ2-1, with TRBD2 identical over 11 bases. The V segment lost 0 bases and the J segment 7 bases; nucleotides outside the gene matches: 8. The CDR3 spans 17 residues. From germline, CDR1 is LGHNA and CDR2 YSLEER. The CDR3, as DNA: TGCGCCAGCAGCCAAGATCCGGGGGCTAGCGGGAGGAATGAGCAGTTCTTC. Translating gives CASSQDPGASGRNEQFF.

The chain combines TRBV5-1 with TRBJ2-7; the match to TRBD2 covers 7 bases. V lost 1 base and J lost 4; bases outside the gene matches: 20. In germline, CDR1 is SGHRS, CDR2 YFSETQ. The CDR3 spans 19 residues. In DNA form, the CDR3 reads TGCGCCAGCAGCTTGTACCCTCTCAACCTGACTGGGAGGGATTACGAGCAGTACTTC. Its translation is CASSLYPLNLTGRDYEQYF.

This chain links TRBV11-3 with TRBJ1-2, with TRBD1 matching 10 bases. This CDR3 contains 16 residues. The ends lost 5 bases at V and 8 bases at J; junction bases unmatched: 14. From germline, CDR1 is SGHNT and CDR2 YENEEA. This chain's CDR3 is CASSTLLTGGGGGYTF. The CDR3 nucleotides read TGTGCCAGCAGCACCTTGTTGACAGGGGGCGGAGGGGGCTACACCTTC.

This clone has only a few counts. The V and J genes are TRBV5-1 and TRBJ2-1, with 10 bases matching TRBD1. The CDR3 extends over 13 amino acids. V shed 7 bases and J 5 bases; nucleotides not matched to a gene: 3. Germline V CDR1 and CDR2: SGHRS, YFSETQ. CDR3 sequence (DNA): TGCGCCAGCGGGGACAGGGGAAACAATGAGCAGTTCTTC. This gives the protein CASGDRGNNEQFF.

This chain links TRBV28 with TRBJ2-1; 12 bases map to TRBD2. In germline, CDR1 is MDHEN, CDR2 SYDVKM. Germline trimming cut 3 bases from V and 7 bases from J; bases unmatched to any gene: 10. There are 17 residues in the CDR3. CDR3 nucleotides: TGTGCCAGCAGTTTGGCCCCGACTAGCGGGAGTGTAAATGAGCAGTTCTTC. As protein: CASSLAPTSGSVNEQFF.

The rearrangement uses TRBV27 and TRBJ1-1; 7 bases fit TRBD1. Germline CDR1 is MNHEY and CDR2 is SMNVEV (reference sequence). The CDR3 is 15 residues long. J was trimmed by 1 base and V by 4 bases; bases with no gene match: 6. The CDR3 DNA sequence: TGTGCCAGCAGTTCGTACAGGGGAGGGAACACTGAAGCTTTCTTT. Amino acids: CASSSYRGGNTEAFF.

This chain connects TRBV6-5 to TRBJ1-2, with 9 nucleotides matching TRBD1. The ends lost 6 bases at V and 2 bases at J; junction bases unmatched: 7. This CDR3 region has 15 residues. CDR1 and CDR2 from the germline V gene are MNHEY and SVGAGI. CDR3 in DNA: TGTGCCAGCAGACCCTGGACAGGGGCCAACTATGGCTACACCTTC. Protein: CASRPWTGANYGYTF.

The chain uses TRBV15 and TRBJ1-5; 11 bases fit TRBD1. Trimming at V came to 3 bases and at J to 6 bases, leaving 7 bases not matched to a gene. Germline V CDR1 and CDR2: LNHNV, YYDKDF (reference sequence). There are 16 residues in the CDR3. In DNA form, the CDR3 reads TGTGCCACCAGCAGGGGGGGACAGGGGGAGATTCAGCCCCAGCATTTT. Protein: CATSRGGQGEIQPQHF. The full variable domain, rest sourced from reference TRBV15 and TRBJ1-5, is DAMVIQNPRYQVTQFGKPVTLSCSQTLNHNVMYWYQQKSSQAPKLLFHYYDKDFNNEADTPDNFQSRRPNTSFCFLDIRSPGLGDTAMYLCATSRGGQGEIQPQHFGDGTRLSIL.

This rearrangement joins TRBV19 to TRBJ2-7, with 9 bases matching TRBD2. V was clipped by 3 bases and J by 1 base; unmatched bases: 4. The length of the CDR3 is 15 residues. CDR1 and CDR2 (germline): LNHDA, SQIVND (reference sequence). The DNA of the CDR3 is TGTGCCAGTAGTATGGGTCTAGCGGGATCCTACGAGCAGTACTTC. Translating it yields CASSMGLAGSYEQYF. The full variable domain, its missing parts supplied by reference TRBV19 and TRBJ2-7, is DGGITQSPKYLFRKEGQNVTLSCEQNLNHDAMYWYRQDPGQGLRLIYYSQIVNDFQKGDIAEGYSVSREKKESFPLTVTSAQKNPTAFYLCASSMGLAGSYEQYFGPGTRLTVT.

This clone appeared a single time. V usage is TRBV7-2 and J usage is TRBJ1-2; 9 positions match TRBD1. The trim removed 4 bases at V and 5 bases at J, leaving 14 bases unmatched. This CDR3 region has 17 residues. In germline, CDR1 is SGHTA, CDR2 FQGNSA. CDR3 DNA: TGTGCCAGCAGCTCCCCGTCCCGGGACAGGGAGTCGTATGGCTACACCTTC. Translating gives CASSSPSRDRESYGYTF.

The chain has TRBV27 and TRBJ2-1; D unresolved. Germline CDR1 MNHEY, CDR2 SMNVEV (reference sequence). The CDR3 has 16 residues. V was clipped by 7 bases and J by 9 bases, with 25 bases between them. CDR3 coding DNA: TGTGCCAGCACTCCCTCAGGTCCCCGAGTTCCGAGTGAGCAGTTCTTC. Translated, it gives CASTPSGPRVPSEQFF.

The chain carries TRBV29-1 and TRBJ1-1, with D possibly matching TRBD1 (5 bases). CDR1 is SQVTM and CDR2 is ANQGSEA in the germline V gene. This CDR3 comprises 13 residues. V was clipped by 8 bases and J by 5 bases, with 18 bases between them. For the CDR3, the DNA is TGCAGCTCCCGCGTAAGGGGTTGGACTGAAGCTTTCTTT. It codes for CSSRVRGWTEAFF.

The chain combines TRBV6-5 with TRBJ2-7, with 8 bases aligning to TRBD2. The trim removed 4 bases at V and 7 bases at J, leaving 9 bases unmatched. Germline V gives CDR1 MNHEY, CDR2 SVGAGI. The CDR3 totals 14 residues. The CDR3 DNA reads TGTGCCAGCAGTTCCCTCCAGCGGGAGTGGGAGCAGTACTTC. This gives the protein CASSSLQREWEQYF.

The chain couples TRBV9 to TRBJ2-2; 7 bases are shared with TRBD2. This CDR3 region has 17 residues. The germline V gene has CDR1 SGDLS and CDR2 YYNGEE. V was clipped by 2 bases and J by 4 bases; unmatched bases: 11. CDR3 bases: TGTGCCAGCAGCGTCGACAACAGAGGGAGGGCCACCGGGGAGCTGTTTTTT. This encodes CASSVDNRGRATGELFF. The variable domain in full, completed from reference TRBV9 and TRBJ2-2, reads DSGVTQTPKHLITATGQRVTLRCSPRSGDLSVYWYQQSLDQGLQFLIQYYNGEERAKGNILERFSAQQFPDLHSELNLSSLELGDSALYFCASSVDNRGRATGELFFGEGSRLTVL.

V gene TRBV7-3 combines with J gene TRBJ2-2; D is undetermined. The germline V and J ends were trimmed by 1 base and 6 bases, with 12 bases remaining between them. Germline lookup yields CDR1 SGHTA and CDR2 FQGTGA. The CDR3 sequence is 15 residues long. The CDR3 here is CASSLMHSPAGELFF. The DNA for the CDR3 is TGTGCCAGCAGCTTAATGCATTCTCCAGCCGGGGAGCTGTTTTTT. Supplemented by reference TRBV7-3 and TRBJ2-2, the full variable domain reads GAGVSQTPSNKVTEKGKYVELRCDPISGHTALYWYRQSLGQGPEFLIYFQGTGAADDSGLPNDRFFAVRPEGSVSTLKIQRTERGDSAVYLCASSLMHSPAGELFFGEGSRLTVL.

The rearrangement joins TRBV30 to TRBJ2-2; tentative D call: TRBD1 (6 bases). From germline, CDR1 is GTSNPN and CDR2 SVGIG (reference sequence). V gave up 7 bases and J gave up 3 bases, with 24 bases separating them. This CDR3 has 17 residues. The CDR3 DNA reads TGTGCCTTAGTTGGCCACACACAGGGTCGGGACACCGGGGAGCTGTTTTTT. Its protein product is CALVGHTQGRDTGELFF.

The table lists this clone with a few counts. Here the CDR3 DNA reads TGCGCCAGCAGCTTGGCCCCAGGGCACCTAAGCTCTGGAAACACCATATATTTT. Translated, it gives CASSLAPGHLSSGNTIYF. V and J are TRBV5-1 and TRBJ1-3; TRBD1 is a possible D gene (5 bases). V lost 0 bases and J lost 0, with 16 bases in between. The CDR3 runs 18 residues. Germline values: CDR1 SGHRS, CDR2 YFSETQ.

This sequence joins TRBV7-6 and TRBJ2-1, with 8 positions matching TRBD1. Losses at the gene ends were 5 bases for V and 0 bases for J; bases not matched to a gene: 6. From germline, CDR1 is SGHVS and CDR2 FNYEAQ. This CDR3 contains 16 residues. The CDR3 here is CASSDNRGYSYNEQFF. CDR3 DNA: TGTGCCAGCAGCGATAACAGGGGGTACTCCTACAATGAGCAGTTCTTC.

The chain has TRBV19 and TRBJ1-1, with 10 bases identical to TRBD1. Germline V gene lookup returns CDR1 LNHDA and CDR2 SQIVND (reference sequence). The V gene end was trimmed by 3 bases and the J gene end by 5 bases; junction bases not matched to a gene: 15. This CDR3 region has 18 residues. CDR3 DNA sequence: TGTGCCAGTAGTATGGGGAGGGGGACAGGGGCCGATGGGACTGAAGCTTTCTTT. This encodes CASSMGRGTGADGTEAFF.

The rearrangement joins TRBV10-3 to TRBJ2-1; a weak D match, TRBD1 (6 bases). Trimming cost V 8 bases and J 0 bases, with 38 bases left between them. The CDR3 contains 23 residues. Germline V CDR1 and CDR2: ENHRY, SYGVKD. CDR3 region: CAIPPGPLSRGGLGTSSYNEQFF. The CDR3 DNA sequence: TGTGCCATCCCGCCCGGCCCCCTCTCGCGTGGGGGCTTGGGGACGAGCTCCTACAATGAGCAGTTCTTC.

This sequence joins TRBV10-3 and TRBJ2-3; 8 bases are shared with TRBD1. The CDR3 runs to 19 residues. Germline CDR1 reads ENHRY; CDR2 reads SYGVKD. Trimming took 4 bases from V and 6 from J; bases not matched to a gene: 21. The CDR3 DNA reads as TGTGCCATCAGTGTGAAGGACAGGGTAGGAGGGAGGAGACGGGATACGCAGTATTTT. This codes for CAISVKDRVGGRRRDTQYF.

The rearrangement joins TRBV30 to TRBJ2-1, with TRBD2 matching 12 bases. V lost 8 bases, J lost 6 bases, and 8 bases stayed unmatched. Looked up from germline, CDR1 is GTSNPN and CDR2 is SVGIG (reference sequence). The length of the CDR3 is 14 residues. CDR3 DNA: TGTGCCACCGAGCTGACTAGCGGGAGCAATGAGCAGTTCTTC. Translated: CATELTSGSNEQFF.

The chain recombines TRBV19 with TRBJ2-7; 16 bases are shared with TRBD2. Per the germline V gene, CDR1 is LNHDA and CDR2 is SQIVND (reference sequence). This CDR3 has 18 amino acids. After removal of 6 bases from V and 5 bases from J, the junction contained 13 bases not matched to a gene. The CDR3 DNA is TGTGCCAGTAGCGGGACTAGCGGGAGGGCCCATATTTTTGACGAGCAGTACTTC. Its protein product is CASSGTSGRAHIFDEQYF.